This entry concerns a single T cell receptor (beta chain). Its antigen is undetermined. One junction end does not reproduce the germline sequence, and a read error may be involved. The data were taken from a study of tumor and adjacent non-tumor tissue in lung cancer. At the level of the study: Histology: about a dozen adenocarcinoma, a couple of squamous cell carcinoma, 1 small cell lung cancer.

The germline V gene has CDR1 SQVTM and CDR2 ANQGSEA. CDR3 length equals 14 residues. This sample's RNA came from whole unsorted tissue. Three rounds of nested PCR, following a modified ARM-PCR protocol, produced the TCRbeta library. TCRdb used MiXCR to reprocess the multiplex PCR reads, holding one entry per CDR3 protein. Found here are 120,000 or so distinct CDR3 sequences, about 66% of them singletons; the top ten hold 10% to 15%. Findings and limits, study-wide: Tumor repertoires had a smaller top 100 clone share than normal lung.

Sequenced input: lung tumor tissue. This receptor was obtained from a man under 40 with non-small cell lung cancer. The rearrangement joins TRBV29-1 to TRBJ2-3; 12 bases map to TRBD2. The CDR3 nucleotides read TGCGGCGTTGGGACTAGCGGGAGCACAGATACGCAGTATTTT. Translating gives CGVGTSGSTDTQYF.